Sequencing of this TCR beta chain was carried out in a study of blood T cell repertoires in COVID-19. The CDR3 has 14 amino acids. The V gene end was trimmed by 4 bases and the J gene end by 8 bases; junction bases not matched to a gene: 6. Per germline, CDR1 SGHRS and CDR2 YFSETQ. The repertoire was sequenced with immunoSEQ multiplex PCR; TCRdb's copy has only in-frame clones and lacks some. This repertoire shows some 140,000 clones, roughly 83% found once; its top ten account for 25% to 30%. The material sequenced was peripheral blood. The TCR was taken from a woman aged 60-70 years with acute or convalescent COVID-19. This chain links TRBV5-1 with TRBJ2-1, with TRBD1 matching 10 bases. The chain's CDR3 is CASSKRQGADEQFF. For the CDR3, the DNA is TGCGCCAGCAGCAAGAGACAGGGGGCTGATGAGCAGTTCTTC.